This TCR beta chain originates from a study of patients and donors after allogeneic stem cell transplantation. TCRdb re-derived calls from the RT-PCR reads in MiXCR, one entry per CDR3 protein. The sample records over 65,000 distinct CDR3 sequences, more than 20% being singletons. Specimen: blood, either unsorted or a sorted T cell fraction (not recorded which). The clonotype was recovered from a human donor who was either an allogeneic HSCT recipient or a stem cell or donor lymphocyte infusion donor (not recorded which). It is not recorded whose cells these are; they may come from a transplant donor.

The CDR3 coding sequence is TGTGCCAGCAGCTTAGATGGGGTACGGGAGGATGGCTACACCTTC. This codes for CASSLDGVREDGYTF. The rearrangement links TRBV11-2 to TRBJ1-2; D remains unclear. The V end was cut by 0 bases, the J end by 6 bases, with 14 bases between. CDR1 and CDR2 from the germline V gene are SGHAT and FQNNGV. The CDR3 consists of 15 residues.